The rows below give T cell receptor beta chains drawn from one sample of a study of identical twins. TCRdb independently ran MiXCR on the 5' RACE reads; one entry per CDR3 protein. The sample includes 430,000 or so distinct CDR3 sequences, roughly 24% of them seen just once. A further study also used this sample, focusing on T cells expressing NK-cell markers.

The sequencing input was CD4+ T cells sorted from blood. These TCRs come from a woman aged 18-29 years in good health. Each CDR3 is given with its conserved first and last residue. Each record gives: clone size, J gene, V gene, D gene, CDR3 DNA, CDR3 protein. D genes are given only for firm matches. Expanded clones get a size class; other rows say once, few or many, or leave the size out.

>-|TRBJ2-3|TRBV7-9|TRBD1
TGTGCCAGCAGCCATGCAGGGGGAACAGATACGCAGTATTTT
CASSHAGGTDTQYF
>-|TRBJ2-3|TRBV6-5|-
TGTGCCAGCAGTTACGGGGCGACACCAGATACGCAGTATTTT
CASSYGATPDTQYF
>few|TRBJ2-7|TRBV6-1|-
TGTGCCAGCAGTCTTGGGGACGGCGGCTACGAGCAGTACTTC
CASSLGDGGYEQYF
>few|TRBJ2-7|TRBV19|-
TGTGCCAGTACCCCAGGGTCCCGGCAGTCCTACGAGCAGTACTTC
CASTPGSRQSYEQYF
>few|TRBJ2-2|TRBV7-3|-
TGTGCCAGCAGCTACCAGGCCGGGGAGCTGTTTTTT
CASSYQAGELFF
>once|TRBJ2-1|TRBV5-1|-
TGCGCCACCAACCGTGGTGGGAACAGGTACAATGAGCAGTTCTTC
CATNRGGNRYNEQFF
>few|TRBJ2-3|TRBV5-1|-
TGCGCCAGCAGAATAGCGGACACCACAGATACGCAGTATTTT
CASRIADTTDTQYF
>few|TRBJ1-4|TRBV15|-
TGTGCCACCAGCAGATCCAGGGGATTGGGTAATGAAAAACTGTTTTTT
CATSRSRGLGNEKLFF
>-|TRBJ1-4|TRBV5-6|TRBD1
TGTGCCAGCAGCACCAGGGGGGTTGAAAAACTGTTTTTT
CASSTRGVEKLFF
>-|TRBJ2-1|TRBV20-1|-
TGCAGTGCTAGAGATAGAAGGGCCCCCAATGAGCAGTTCTTC
CSARDRRAPNEQFF
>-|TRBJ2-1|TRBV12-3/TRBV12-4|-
TGTGCCAGCAGTTCAGCCTGGGTAGGGGCCTCCTACAATGAGCAGTTCTTC
CASSSAWVGASYNEQFF
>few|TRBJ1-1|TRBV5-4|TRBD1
TGTGCCAGCAGTTCCCCCGGGACAGTGCTTGCTGAAGCTTTCTTT
CASSSPGTVLAEAFF
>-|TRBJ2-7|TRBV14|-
TGTGCCAGCAGCTATAAACTTTCGGGAGTTGACAACGAGCAGTACTTC
CASSYKLSGVDNEQYF
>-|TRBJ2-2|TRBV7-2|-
TGTGCCAGCAGCTTTAGAGGTTCCGGGGAGCTGTTTTTT
CASSFRGSGELFF
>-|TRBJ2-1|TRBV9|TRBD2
TGTGCCAGCAGCCCCCAGCGGGGCCCCTCCTACAATGAGCAGTTCTTC
CASSPQRGPSYNEQFF
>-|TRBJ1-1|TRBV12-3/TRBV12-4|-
TGTGCCAGCAGTTTTAGATCGTTTGAAGCTTTCTTT
CASSFRSFEAFF
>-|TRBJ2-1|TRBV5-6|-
TGTGCCAGCAGCTTTAGGCTGGAGCAGTTCTTC
CASSFRLEQFF
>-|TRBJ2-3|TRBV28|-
TGTGCCAGCAGTTGGCTAGCAAGGGATACGCAGTATTTT
CASSWLARDTQYF
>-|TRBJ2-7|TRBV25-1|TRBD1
TGTGCCAGCTCCGGGACAGGGACCTACGAGCAGTACTTC
CASSGTGTYEQYF
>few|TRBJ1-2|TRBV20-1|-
TGCAGTGCTACTTCAGGGGTGCGGGGCTACACCTTC
CSATSGVRGYTF
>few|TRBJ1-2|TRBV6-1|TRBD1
TGTGCCAGCAGTAAACAGGGGCCTAACTATGGCTACACCTTC
CASSKQGPNYGYTF
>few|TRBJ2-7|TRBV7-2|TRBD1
TGTGCCAGCAGCTGGACAGGGTCCTACGAGCAGTACTTC
CASSWTGSYEQYF
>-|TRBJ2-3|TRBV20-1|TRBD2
TGCAGTGCTAGGGCCGGGGGGGCAGATACGCAGTATTTT
CSARAGGADTQYF
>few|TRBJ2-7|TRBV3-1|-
TGTGCCAGCAGCCAGGGTAGCGTACGGCGCGGAACCCTCTACGAGCAGTACTTC
CASSQGSVRRGTLYEQYF
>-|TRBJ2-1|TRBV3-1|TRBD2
TGTGCCAGCGGCGCTCCGACAGTGGCGGGGGGGCCTTCCTACAATGAGCAGTTCTTC
CASGAPTVAGGPSYNEQFF
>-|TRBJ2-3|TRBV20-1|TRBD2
TGCAGTGCTAATCCCGAGCCGGGAGGGGTAAATACGCAGTATTTT
CSANPEPGGVNTQYF
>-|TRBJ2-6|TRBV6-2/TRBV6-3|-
TGTGCCAGCAGTTACGCCGAATCTGGGGCCAACGTCCTGACTTTC
CASSYAESGANVLTF
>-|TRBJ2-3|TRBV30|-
TGTGCCTGGGGACAGAGCACAGATACGCAGTATTTT
CAWGQSTDTQYF
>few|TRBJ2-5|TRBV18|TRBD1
TGTGCCAGCTCCGGGGACAGGCAAGAGACCCAGTACTTC
CASSGDRQETQYF
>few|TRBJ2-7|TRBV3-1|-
TGTGCCAGCAGCCAAGATCTTACCTACGAGCAGTACTTC
CASSQDLTYEQYF
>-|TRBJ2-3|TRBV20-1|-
TGCAGTGCAAGACCAGGGACAACGCAGTATTTT
CSARPGTTQYF
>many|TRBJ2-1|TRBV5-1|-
TGCGCCAGCAGCTTGGAGAGCTCCTACAATGAGCAGTTCTTC
CASSLESSYNEQFF
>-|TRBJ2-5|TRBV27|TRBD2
TGTGCCAGCAGTTTTAGGTCTAGCGGGGGAGAGACCCAGTACTTC
CASSFRSSGGETQYF